One and the same sample provided the 30 T cell receptor beta chains below, sequenced in a study of monozygotic twins with inflammatory bowel disease. Each CDR3 protein gets one entry in TCRdb, which reprocessed the 5' RACE reads and gives no DNA. This sample carries about 300,000 distinct CDR3 sequences, with roughly 5.8% going to the ten biggest clones. The specimen was blood. The receptors originated from a human donor with ulcerative colitis or Crohn's disease, or a healthy co-twin of an affected twin (not recorded which).

The chain's CDR3 is CASRTGLPETQYF. The chain employs TRBV28 and TRBJ2-5; TCRdb picks TRBD1, but there is no DNA to check that call. Germline lookup yields CDR1 MDHEN and CDR2 SYDVKM. The CDR3 has 13 residues.

V and J are TRBV7-2 and TRBJ2-7; TCRdb's D call, TRBD2, is unchecked because there is no DNA. This CDR3 comprises 13 residues. The germline V gene encodes CDR1 SGHTA and CDR2 FQGNSA. This CDR3 reads CASSLERAREQYF.

J is TRBJ2-3 and V is TRBV29-1; TCRdb calls TRBD1, which cannot be checked without DNA. The CDR3 runs 13 residues. Germline CDR1 is SQVTM and CDR2 is ANQGSEA. The CDR3 is CSGSGRLTDTQYF.

CDR3 sequence: CASSSRTGYGSGYTF. This rearrangement joins TRBV7-9 to TRBJ1-2; TCRdb's D call of TRBD1 is untestable without DNA. This CDR3 has 15 amino acids. Germline values: CDR1 SEHNR, CDR2 FQNEAQ (reference sequence).

The chain employs TRBV18 and TRBJ1-2; lacking DNA, the TRBD1 call made by TCRdb goes unchecked. This CDR3 contains 12 residues. CDR1 is KGHSH and CDR2 is LQKENI in the germline V gene. The CDR3 sequence is CASSPRGEGYTF.

The chain carries TRBV12-3 or TRBV12-4 and TRBJ2-2. The CDR3 extends over 15 amino acids. The CDR3 reads CASSLRIANTGELFF.

The chain recombines TRBV5-1 with TRBJ2-3; TCRdb designates TRBD2, a call that cannot be tested without DNA. This CDR3 comprises 17 residues. Germline V gene data show CDR1 as SGHRS and CDR2 as YFSETQ. CDR3: CASSLVASGGAADTQYF. The entire variable domain, with the rest obtained from reference TRBV5-1 and TRBJ2-3, is as follows: KAGVTQTPRYLIKTRGQQVTLSCSPISGHRSVSWYQQTPGQGLQFLFEYFSETQRNKGNFPGRFSGRQFSNSRSEMNVSTLELGDSALYLCASSLVASGGAADTQYFGPGTRLTVL.

The chain is built from TRBV11-2 and TRBJ1-2. From germline, CDR1 is SGHAT and CDR2 FQNNGV. The length of the CDR3 is 14 residues. The CDR3 protein is CASSLEAGHGGYTF.

The rearrangement joins TRBV7-8 to TRBJ2-4; the D call of TRBD1 rests on TCRdb alone, since no DNA is present to check it. The CDR3 consists of 18 residues. Germline values: CDR1 SGHVS, CDR2 FQNEAQ. CDR3 protein: CASSLGVGGYGTKNIQYF.

The genes are TRBV28 and TRBJ2-3; TCRdb selects TRBD1, and the lack of DNA leaves this call unchecked. Germline loops: CDR1 MDHEN, CDR2 SYDVKM. This CDR3 spans 14 amino acids. The CDR3 region is CASMPRGGSDTQYF.

The chain uses TRBV7-2 and TRBJ2-1; TCRdb reports TRBD1, a call that lacks DNA to check it against. The CDR3 is 16 residues long. Germline lookup yields CDR1 SGHTA and CDR2 FQGNSA. The CDR3: CASSLEGTGRYSEQFF.

The CDR3 sequence: CASSLRVQRVGNEQFF. The chain links TRBV28 to TRBJ2-1. CDR1 MDHEN and CDR2 SYDVKM come from the germline V gene. This CDR3 has 16 residues.

The rearrangement joins TRBV5-6 to TRBJ2-7; there is no DNA to check the TCRdb D call of TRBD1. Per germline, CDR1 SGHDT and CDR2 YYEEEE. The CDR3 loop spans 16 amino acids. This CDR3 reads CASSPGIRQGRREQYF. The full variable domain, with the rest looked up from reference TRBV5-6 and TRBJ2-7, is DAGVTQSPTHLIKTRGQQVTLRCSPKSGHDTVSWYQQALGQGPQFIFQYYEEEERQRGNFPDRFSGHQFPNYSSELNVNALLLGDSALYLCASSPGIRQGRREQYFGPGTRLTVT.

This CDR3 is CASSPTHGKLFF. The V call is TRBV5-6, the J call TRBJ1-4. The CDR3 sequence is 12 residues long. Germline lookup yields CDR1 SGHDT and CDR2 YYEEEE.

The genes are TRBV7-2 and TRBJ1-1; with no DNA, the TCRdb D assignment of TRBD1 cannot be verified. The CDR3 has 15 amino acids. Germline-derived CDR1 and CDR2 are SGHTA and FQGNSA. The CDR3 sequence: CASSGRTGENTEAFF. The full variable domain, with the rest looked up from reference TRBV7-2 and TRBJ1-1, is GAGVSQSPSNKVTEKGKDVELRCDPISGHTALYWYRQSLGQGLEFLIYFQGNSAPDKSGLPSDRFSAERTGGSVSTLTIQRTQQEDSAVYLCASSGRTGENTEAFFGQGTRLTVV.

The rearrangement links TRBV28 to TRBJ2-1; the D call from TCRdb, TRBD2, cannot be confirmed without DNA. CDR3 size: 14 residues. Germline assignment: CDR1 MDHEN and CDR2 SYDVKM. CDR3 amino acids: CASLSGTPLSWQFF.

The V call is TRBV7-9, the J call TRBJ2-7. CDR1 is SEHNR and CDR2 is FQNEAQ in the germline V gene (reference sequence). The CDR3 covers 15 residues. The CDR3 loop reads CASSLGVTPAYEQYF.

The chain combines TRBV7-2 with TRBJ1-3. CDR3 length: 14 residues. CDR1 and CDR2 from the germline V gene are SGHTA and FQGNSA. The CDR3 sequence is CASSLRAGGNTIYF.

The chain carries TRBV11-2 and TRBJ2-7; TCRdb reports TRBD1, a call that lacks DNA to check it against. The CDR3 runs to 19 residues. Germline V lookup: CDR1 SGHAT, CDR2 FQNNGV. The CDR3 here is CASSLVLNVAPPRGYEQYF.

This rearrangement joins TRBV11-2 to TRBJ1-6. CDR3 size: 12 residues. The germline gives CDR1 SGHAT, CDR2 FQNNGV. CDR3 in amino acids: CASSFWDSPLHF.

The rearrangement joins TRBV5-1 to TRBJ2-2; TCRdb outputs TRBD2, but without DNA this stays unchecked. The CDR3 is 19 residues long. Germline V lookup: CDR1 SGHRS, CDR2 YFSETQ. The CDR3 loop reads CASSRMTSGSFANTGELFF.

The chain has TRBV12-3 or TRBV12-4 and TRBJ1-5; TCRdb selects TRBD1, and the lack of DNA leaves this call unchecked. The CDR3 spans 15 residues. The CDR3 spells CASSFSGLFDQPQHF.

This chain joins TRBV28 and TRBJ2-3; TCRdb outputs TRBD1, but without DNA this stays unchecked. Germline V lookup: CDR1 MDHEN, CDR2 SYDVKM. The CDR3 totals 15 residues. CDR3 sequence: CASSPDRTRTDTQYF.

The chain carries TRBV28 and TRBJ2-7; TCRdb's D call, TRBD2, is unchecked because there is no DNA. The CDR3 sequence is 13 residues long. Germline V gene data show CDR1 as MDHEN and CDR2 as SYDVKM. The CDR3 spells CASRREVVYEQYF.

The J gene is TRBJ1-5, the V gene TRBV5-1. Germline CDR1 SGHRS, CDR2 YFSETQ. The CDR3 extends over 17 amino acids. CDR3 amino acids: CARSGRGRGYSNQPQHF. Full variable domain (rest looked up from reference TRBV5-1 and TRBJ1-5): KAGVTQTPRYLIKTRGQQVTLSCSPISGHRSVSWYQQTPGQGLQFLFEYFSETQRNKGNFPGRFSGRQFSNSRSEMNVSTLELGDSALYLCARSGRGRGYSNQPQHFGDGTRLSIL.

The chain has TRBV20-1 and TRBJ1-6; TCRdb proposes TRBD1, but this gene call is untestable without DNA. The germline gives CDR1 DFQATT, CDR2 SNEGSKA (reference sequence). There are 15 residues in the CDR3. The CDR3 loop is CSAIPGQGSFSPLHF.

The CDR3 loop is CASSPGGGKGNQPQHF. This chain links TRBV18 with TRBJ1-5. This CDR3 comprises 16 residues. Germline CDR1 is KGHSH and CDR2 is LQKENI.

The chain has TRBV2 and TRBJ2-1; TCRdb reports TRBD2, a call that lacks DNA to check it against. The germline gives CDR1 SNHLY, CDR2 FYNNEI. The CDR3 consists of 11 residues. CDR3 sequence reads: CASTLVNEQFF.

The genes are TRBV7-2 and TRBJ2-5; absent DNA, TCRdb's TRBD1 call cannot be checked. The CDR3 runs to 13 residues. Germline V gene sequence: CDR1 SGHTA, CDR2 FQGNSA. The CDR3 region is CASRQRAGETQYF.

This chain links TRBV7-2 with TRBJ2-1; the D call from TCRdb, TRBD2, cannot be confirmed without DNA. Germline CDR1 and CDR2: SGHTA and FQGNSA. The CDR3 loop spans 15 amino acids. CDR3 sequence reads: CASSWTTGGPDEQFF.